Following are 24 T cell receptor beta chains from one sample sequenced in a study of cytomegalovirus exposure and HLA in healthy donors. PCR employed 60 Vbeta and 13 Jbeta primers. Method: immunoSEQ multiplex PCR; TCRdb's copy keeps in-frame clones and lacks some. The data show around 91,000 clones, with roughly 78% seen just once and approximately 4.8% held by the top ten. The source material was PBMCs. These receptors all come from a male donor in good health and CMV-seropositive.

This chain links TRBV9 with TRBJ1-5, with 7 bases identical to TRBD1. Germline trimming cut 0 bases from V and 0 bases from J; bases unmatched to any gene: 12. This CDR3 is 19 amino acids long. CDR1 and CDR2 (germline): SGDLS, YYNGEE. The CDR3 region has the DNA TGTGCCAGCAGCGTAGCCCCCCGACAGGGAAGGATTAGCAATCAGCCCCAGCATTTT. Its protein product is CASSVAPRQGRISNQPQHF.

This clone turned up a few times. V and J are TRBV14 and TRBJ1-1; 8 bases align to TRBD1. The CDR3 consists of 15 residues. V was clipped by 8 bases and J by 1 base; unmatched bases: 9. The germline V gene has CDR1 SGHDN and CDR2 FVKESK. As DNA, the CDR3 is TGTGCCAGCGGACCCCTCGGGACAGGGAACACTGAAGCTTTCTTT. It translates to CASGPLGTGNTEAFF.

About this clone itself: The CDR3 ends on some other residue instead of the conserved phenylalanine or tryptophan, so this is likely a read error. The V and J genes are TRBV6-4 and TRBJ1-1; possible D gene TRBD1, 5 bases. The CDR3 is made up of 14 amino acids. The V and J ends lost 6 bases and 1 base respectively, with 12 bases between them. Germline CDR1 MRHNA, CDR2 SNTAGT. The CDR3 region has the DNA TGTGCCAGCAGGATGGGCAGGGCGAACACTGAAGCTTTCGTT. This codes for CASRMGRANTEAFV.

This clone occurred once. This chain links TRBV2 with TRBJ1-4, with a weak D call TRBD1 (5 bases). The germline gives CDR1 SNHLY, CDR2 FYNNEI. V gave up 8 bases and J gave up 10 bases, with 20 bases separating them. The CDR3 has 14 amino acids. Here the CDR3 reads CASSSGGVGGKLFF. CDR3 in DNA: TGTGCCAGCTCCTCGGGGGGGGTCGGGGGAAAACTGTTTTTT.

This clone showed up just once. The rearrangement uses TRBV4-2 and TRBJ2-7, with 8 bases identical to TRBD2. V lost 0 bases, J lost 5 bases, and 6 bases stayed unmatched. CDR1 and CDR2 from the germline V gene are LGHNA and YNFKEQ. The CDR3 covers 15 residues. CDR3 residues: CASSQDRRGEDEQYF. CDR3 sequence (DNA): TGTGCCAGCAGCCAAGATCGGCGGGGGGAGGACGAGCAGTACTTC.

This clone was counted only a few times. Other DNA sequences in this sample translate to the same CDR3. The rearrangement joins TRBV18 to TRBJ1-2, with D unresolved. V lost 0 bases, J lost 5 bases, and 10 bases lay in between. CDR3 length: 14 residues. Germline assignment: CDR1 KGHSH and CDR2 LQKENI. The CDR3 loop is CASSPPTESYGYTF. The CDR3 nucleotides are TGTGCCAGCTCACCACCCACAGAGAGTTATGGCTACACCTTC.

This clone was seen only once. This chain links TRBV6-5 with TRBJ1-2, with 7 bases identical to TRBD1. Germline V gene data show CDR1 as MNHEY and CDR2 as SVGAGI. This CDR3 is 15 amino acids long. V dropped 2 bases and J dropped 4; count of bases not matched to a gene: 7. In DNA, the CDR3 is TGTGCCAGCAGTTACGCGGCAGGACAGGTCTATGGCTACACCTTC. Its translation: CASSYAAGQVYGYTF.

The chain employs TRBV27 and TRBJ1-2; D gene uncertain. Germline-derived CDR1 and CDR2 are MNHEY and SMNVEV (reference sequence). CDR3 size: 13 residues. V lost 0 bases to trimming and J lost 5 bases, with 7 bases between them. CDR3 residues: CASSLSTGYGYTF. The CDR3 region has the DNA TGTGCCAGCAGTTTATCGACGGGATATGGCTACACCTTC.

The rearrangement links TRBV19 to TRBJ2-7; 13 bases are shared with TRBD2. This CDR3 contains 15 residues. J gave up 2 bases and V 6 bases, and 4 bases lay outside the gene matches. Germline-derived CDR1 and CDR2 are LNHDA and SQIVND (reference sequence). CDR3 amino acids: CASSFGTSGAYEQYF. CDR3 coding DNA: TGTGCCAGTAGCTTTGGGACTAGCGGGGCCTACGAGCAGTACTTC.

The rearrangement joins TRBV5-6 to TRBJ1-2, with a possible D match to TRBD1 (6 bases). The CDR3 is 14 residues long. The germline V gene encodes CDR1 SGHDT and CDR2 YYEEEE. With 4 bases removed from V and 2 bases from J, the gap between germline ends came to 12 bases. The CDR3 region has the DNA TGTGCCAGCAGCGCGGGGGCTGGGAACTATGGCTACACCTTC. Residues: CASSAGAGNYGYTF.

The chain carries TRBV7-2 and TRBJ2-1; 7 bases align to TRBD2. V lost 1 base to trimming and J lost 3 bases; unmatched junction nucleotides: 12. This CDR3 has 18 residues. CDR1 SGHTA and CDR2 FQGNSA come from the germline V gene. CDR3 region: CASSLVGPAGLSYNEQFF. CDR3 bases: TGTGCCAGCAGCTTAGTTGGTCCCGCGGGACTAAGCTACAATGAGCAGTTCTTC.

The chain carries TRBV9 and TRBJ1-2; TRBD1 matches at 8 bases. Trimming removed 3 bases from V and 4 bases from J; junction bases left unmatched: 8. The CDR3 covers 15 residues. Germline V gives CDR1 SGDLS, CDR2 YYNGEE. The CDR3 region is CASSGGQDRPYGYTF. CDR3 DNA sequence: TGTGCCAGCAGCGGGGGACAGGACAGGCCCTATGGCTACACCTTC. Complete variable domain (other parts from reference TRBV9 and TRBJ1-2): DSGVTQTPKHLITATGQRVTLRCSPRSGDLSVYWYQQSLDQGLQFLIQYYNGEERAKGNILERFSAQQFPDLHSELNLSSLELGDSALYFCASSGGQDRPYGYTFGSGTRLTVV.

The chain couples TRBV6-4 to TRBJ1-6; D unresolved. Germline loops: CDR1 MRHNA, CDR2 SNTAGT. This CDR3 is 15 amino acids long. Trimming stripped 3 bases from V and 8 bases from J, with 14 bases between. The CDR3 reads CASSEMELPYSPLHF. The CDR3, as DNA: TGTGCCAGCAGTGAGATGGAGCTCCCTTATTCACCCCTCCACTTT.

The gene calls are TRBV7-9 and TRBJ2-5, with 15 bases aligning to TRBD2. Unmatched junction bases numbered 7, after V lost 4 bases and J lost 4 bases. CDR1 SEHNR and CDR2 FQNEAQ come from the germline V gene (reference sequence). CDR3 length: 17 residues. The CDR3 nucleotides are TGTGCCAGCAGCTCCGGGACTAGCGGGGGGTCAGGAGAGACCCAGTACTTC. Its protein is CASSSGTSGGSGETQYF.

The chain carries TRBV30 and TRBJ2-3; 7 nucleotides match TRBD1. J lost 4 bases, V lost 5 bases, and 3 bases had no gene match. The CDR3 totals 12 residues. The germline CDR1 and CDR2 sequences are GTSNPN and SVGIG (reference sequence). CDR3 amino acids: CAWDRVADTQYF. CDR3 DNA: TGTGCCTGGGACAGGGTTGCAGATACGCAGTATTTT.

There are a few counts of this clone. V gene TRBV27 combines with J gene TRBJ1-1; D might be TRBD1 (5 bases). The germline V gene encodes CDR1 MNHEY and CDR2 SMNVEV (reference sequence). CDR3 length: 15 residues. V shed 6 bases and J shed 0 bases, with 14 bases lying between them. CDR3 residues: CASSRRQSMNTEAFF. In DNA, the CDR3 is TGTGCCAGCAGCCGCCGACAGTCCATGAACACTGAAGCTTTCTTT.

The DNA for the CDR3 is TGTGCCAGCAGCCAACAGGGTATCTACGAGCAGTACTTC. This sequence encodes CASSQQGIYEQYF. This rearrangement joins TRBV5-4 to TRBJ2-7, with D maybe TRBD1 (6 bases). The germline V gene encodes CDR1 SGHNT and CDR2 YYREEE (reference sequence). CDR3 size: 13 residues. The V end was cut by 4 bases, the J end by 3 bases, with 11 bases between.

V usage is TRBV4-1 and J usage is TRBJ1-6; 7 bases are shared with TRBD1. J gave up 6 bases and V 1 base, and 0 bases lay outside the gene matches. Germline CDR1 reads MGHRA; CDR2 reads YSYEKL. The CDR3 extends over 14 amino acids. The CDR3 DNA follows: TGCGCCAGCAGCCAAGGACAGGGTAATTCACCCCTCCACTTT. This translates into CASSQGQGNSPLHF.

The chain uses TRBV12-5 and TRBJ1-1; TRBD1 agrees at 8 bases. CDR3 size: 14 residues. With V trimmed by 5 bases and J by 1 base, 3 bases remained unmatched. Germline V lookup: CDR1 LGHNT, CDR2 FRNRAP. The CDR3 bases are TGTGCTAGTGGTCCAGGACAGGGGAACACTGAAGCTTTCTTT. Protein sequence: CASGPGQGNTEAFF.

V gene TRBV7-2 combines with J gene TRBJ2-7; D unclear. Trimming shortened V by 4 bases and J by 0 bases, and 7 bases separated the two germline ends. The CDR3 loop spans 13 amino acids. Germline V lookup: CDR1 SGHTA, CDR2 FQGNSA. The CDR3 coding sequence is TGTGCCAGCAGCTCCGCAGGCTCCTACGAGCAGTACTTC. It codes for CASSSAGSYEQYF.

The chain uses TRBV5-1 and TRBJ1-5; possibly TRBD1 for D (5 bases). V was clipped by 0 bases and J by 3 bases, with 10 bases between them. Germline lookup yields CDR1 SGHRS and CDR2 YFSETQ. The CDR3 loop spans 15 amino acids. The CDR3 bases are TGCGCCAGCAGCTTGGCCGGACACGTCAATCAGCCCCAGCATTTT. Amino acid sequence: CASSLAGHVNQPQHF.

The rearrangement joins TRBV9 to TRBJ1-6, with 9 bases lining up with TRBD1. Germline V gives CDR1 SGDLS, CDR2 YYNGEE. After removal of 3 bases from V and 11 bases from J, the junction contained 9 bases not matched to a gene. This CDR3 has 15 residues. The CDR3 DNA is TGTGCCAGCAGCGCCAAGGACAGGGGATTGGCACCCCTCCACTTT. It specifies CASSAKDRGLAPLHF. Variable domain in full (rest from reference TRBV9 and TRBJ1-6): DSGVTQTPKHLITATGQRVTLRCSPRSGDLSVYWYQQSLDQGLQFLIQYYNGEERAKGNILERFSAQQFPDLHSELNLSSLELGDSALYFCASSAKDRGLAPLHFGNGTRLTVT.

This clone was found a few times. This CDR3 is CACTSGDYNEQFF. The CDR3 DNA reads as TGTGCCTGTACTAGCGGGGATTACAATGAGCAGTTCTTC. The chain uses TRBV30 and TRBJ2-1, with TRBD2 matching over 10 bases. This CDR3 has 13 residues. The germline V gene encodes CDR1 GTSNPN and CDR2 SVGIG (reference sequence). After removal of 6 bases from V and 4 bases from J, the junction contained 3 bases not matched to a gene.

This chain joins TRBV7-9 and TRBJ2-7, with 8 bases matching TRBD2. The trim removed 5 bases at V and 3 bases at J, leaving 15 bases unmatched. The CDR3 is made up of 17 amino acids. CDR1 SEHNR and CDR2 FQNEAQ come from the germline V gene (reference sequence). DNA of the CDR3: TGTGCCAGCAGCCGTAGCGCGCGGGAGGCCCCCATCTACGAGCAGTACTTC. Its translation is CASSRSAREAPIYEQYF.